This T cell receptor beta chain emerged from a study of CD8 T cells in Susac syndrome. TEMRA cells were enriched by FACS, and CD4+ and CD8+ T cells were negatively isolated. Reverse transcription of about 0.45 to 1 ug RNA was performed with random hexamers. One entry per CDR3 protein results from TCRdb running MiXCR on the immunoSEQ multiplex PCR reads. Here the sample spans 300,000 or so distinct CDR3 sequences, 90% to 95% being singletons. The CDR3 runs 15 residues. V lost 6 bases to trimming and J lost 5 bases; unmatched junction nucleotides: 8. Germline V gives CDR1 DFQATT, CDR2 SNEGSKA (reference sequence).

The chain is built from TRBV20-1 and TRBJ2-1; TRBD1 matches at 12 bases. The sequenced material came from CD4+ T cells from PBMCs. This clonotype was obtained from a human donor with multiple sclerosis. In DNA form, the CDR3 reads TGCAGTGCCCTCTTCCGGGACAGGGGGCACAATGAGCAGTTCTTC. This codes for CSALFRDRGHNEQFF.